This T cell receptor beta chain came from a study of CD8+CD57+ T cells in acquired aplastic anemia. Turning to the study itself: The study obtained an average of around 3.4 ug of DNA from sorted CD4+ and CD8+ cells. Study results and caveats: Both patients and controls carried the same twenty-nine CD8+ CDR3 sequences.

To note about this clonotype: What it binds is not known.

For CDR3 and TCR beta VDJ profiling, genomic DNA was the template used. TCRdb re-derived calls from the reads in MiXCR, one entry per CDR3 protein. The sample lists some 150,000 distinct CDR3 sequences; about 54% were seen once. Before being chosen for sequencing, patients had shown CD8+CD57+ cell expansion by flow cytometry. No therapy was given to patients before blood sampling. From germline, CDR1 is DFQATT and CDR2 SNEGSKA (reference sequence). The length of the CDR3 is 14 residues. V was trimmed by 6 bases and J by 2 bases, leaving 16 bases between them. V gene TRBV20-1 combines with J gene TRBJ1-2, with D maybe TRBD1 (6 bases). The sequenced material came from sorted CD4+, CD8+, or CD8+CD57+ T cells (not recorded which) from PBMCs. The clonotype originates from a human donor with aplastic anemia. The CDR3 loop reads CSAPDRDTNYGYTF. CDR3 nucleotide sequence: TGCAGTGCCCCCGACCGGGACACGAACTATGGCTACACCTTC.